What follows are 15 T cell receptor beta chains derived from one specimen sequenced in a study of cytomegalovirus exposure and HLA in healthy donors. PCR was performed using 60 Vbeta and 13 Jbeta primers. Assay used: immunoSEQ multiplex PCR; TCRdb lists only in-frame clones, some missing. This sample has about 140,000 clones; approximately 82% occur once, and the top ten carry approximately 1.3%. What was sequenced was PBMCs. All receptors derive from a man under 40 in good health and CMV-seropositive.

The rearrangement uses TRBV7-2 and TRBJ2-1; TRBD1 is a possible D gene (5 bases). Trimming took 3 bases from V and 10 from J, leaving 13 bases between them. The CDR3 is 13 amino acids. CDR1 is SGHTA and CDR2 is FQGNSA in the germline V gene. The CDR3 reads CASSLDVRTEQFF. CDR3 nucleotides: TGTGCCAGCAGCTTGGACGTAAGGACAGAGCAGTTCTTC.

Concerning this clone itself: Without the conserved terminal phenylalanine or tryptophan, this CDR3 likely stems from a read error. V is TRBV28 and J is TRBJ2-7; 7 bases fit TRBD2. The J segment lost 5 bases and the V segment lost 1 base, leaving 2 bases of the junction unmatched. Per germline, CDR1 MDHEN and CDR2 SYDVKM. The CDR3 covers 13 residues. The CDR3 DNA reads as TGTGCCAGCAGTTTATCTAGCGGCAACGAGCAGTACCTC. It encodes CASSLSSGNEQYL.

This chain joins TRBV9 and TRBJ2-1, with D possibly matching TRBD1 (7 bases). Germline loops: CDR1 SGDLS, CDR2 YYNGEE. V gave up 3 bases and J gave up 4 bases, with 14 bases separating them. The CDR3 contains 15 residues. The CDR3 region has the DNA TGTGCCAGCAGCGAGGGGGGACAGCAATACAATGAGCAGTTCTTC. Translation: CASSEGGQQYNEQFF.

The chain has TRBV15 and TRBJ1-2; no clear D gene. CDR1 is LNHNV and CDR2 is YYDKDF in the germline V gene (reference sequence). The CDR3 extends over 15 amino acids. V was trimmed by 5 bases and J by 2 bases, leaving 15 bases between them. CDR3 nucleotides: TGTGCCACCAGCGGAGGTAGAGGGAAGAACTATGGCTACACCTTC. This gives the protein CATSGGRGKNYGYTF.

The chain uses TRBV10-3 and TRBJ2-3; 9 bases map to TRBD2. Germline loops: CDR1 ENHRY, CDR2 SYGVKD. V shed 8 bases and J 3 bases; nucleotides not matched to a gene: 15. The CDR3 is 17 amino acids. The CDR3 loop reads CAIQAGSGLAGTDTQYF. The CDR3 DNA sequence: TGTGCCATCCAGGCGGGGTCAGGCCTAGCGGGAACAGATACGCAGTATTTT.

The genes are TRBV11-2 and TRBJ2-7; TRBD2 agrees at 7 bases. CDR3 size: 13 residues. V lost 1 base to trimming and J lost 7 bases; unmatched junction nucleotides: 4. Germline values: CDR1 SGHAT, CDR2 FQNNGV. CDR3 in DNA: TGTGCCAGCAGCTTAGGGGGGACTAAAGAGCAGTACTTC. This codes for CASSLGGTKEQYF. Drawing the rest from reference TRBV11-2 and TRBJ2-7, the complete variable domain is EAGVAQSPRYKIIEKRQSVAFWCNPISGHATLYWYQQILGQGPKLLIQFQNNGVVDDSQLPKDRFSAERLKGVDSTLKIQPAKLEDSAVYLCASSLGGTKEQYFGPGTRLTVT.

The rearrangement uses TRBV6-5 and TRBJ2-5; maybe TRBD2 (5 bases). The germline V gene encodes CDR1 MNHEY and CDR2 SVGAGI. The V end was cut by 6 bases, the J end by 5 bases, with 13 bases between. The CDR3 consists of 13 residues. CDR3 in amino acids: CASSNWQRETQYF. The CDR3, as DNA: TGTGCCAGCAGCAACTGGCAGCGGGAGACCCAGTACTTC.

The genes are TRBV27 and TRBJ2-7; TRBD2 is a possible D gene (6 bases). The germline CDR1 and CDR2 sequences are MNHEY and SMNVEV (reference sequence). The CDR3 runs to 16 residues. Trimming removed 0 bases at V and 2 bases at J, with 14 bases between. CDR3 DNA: TGTGCCAGCAGTTTATCGTTTGGGACTTTGACCTACGAGCAGTACTTC. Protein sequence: CASSLSFGTLTYEQYF.

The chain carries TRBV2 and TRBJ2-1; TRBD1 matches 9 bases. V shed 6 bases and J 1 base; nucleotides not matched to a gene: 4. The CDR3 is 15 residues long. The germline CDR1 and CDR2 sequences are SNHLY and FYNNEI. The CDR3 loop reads CASSPDRGSYNEQFF. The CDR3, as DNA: TGTGCCAGCAGCCCAGACAGGGGGTCCTACAATGAGCAGTTCTTC.

This CDR3 is CASSWDSSGEQYF. In nucleotides, the CDR3 is TGCGCCAGCAGCTGGGACAGCTCTGGGGAGCAGTACTTC. The chain carries TRBV5-1 and TRBJ2-7, with TRBD1 matching 7 bases. Looked up from germline, CDR1 is SGHRS and CDR2 is YFSETQ. Trimming at V came to 3 bases and at J to 7 bases, leaving 7 bases not matched to a gene. The CDR3 totals 13 residues.

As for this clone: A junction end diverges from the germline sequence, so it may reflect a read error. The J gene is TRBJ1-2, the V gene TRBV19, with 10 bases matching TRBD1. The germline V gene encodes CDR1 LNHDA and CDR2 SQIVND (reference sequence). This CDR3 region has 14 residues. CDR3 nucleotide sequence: TGTGCCAGTAGGATAGGGACAGGGGCCTATGGCTACACCTTC. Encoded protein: CASRIGTGAYGYTF.

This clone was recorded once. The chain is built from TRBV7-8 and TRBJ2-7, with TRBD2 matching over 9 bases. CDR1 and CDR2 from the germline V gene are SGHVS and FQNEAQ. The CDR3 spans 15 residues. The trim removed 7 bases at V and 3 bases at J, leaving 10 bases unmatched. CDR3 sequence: CASTPLAGSLYEQYF. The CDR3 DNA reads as TGTGCCAGCACTCCTCTAGCGGGGTCCCTCTACGAGCAGTACTTC.

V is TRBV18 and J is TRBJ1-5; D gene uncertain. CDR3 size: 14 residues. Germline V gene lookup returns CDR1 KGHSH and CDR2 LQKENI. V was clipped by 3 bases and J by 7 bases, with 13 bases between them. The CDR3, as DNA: TGTGCCAGCTCACCCGCGAACGAGCACCAGCCCCAGCATTTT. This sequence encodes CASSPANEHQPQHF.

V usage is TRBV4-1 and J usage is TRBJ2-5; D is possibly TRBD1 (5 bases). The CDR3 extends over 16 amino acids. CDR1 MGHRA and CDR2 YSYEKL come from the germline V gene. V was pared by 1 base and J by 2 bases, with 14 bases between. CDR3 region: CASSQGQFRTQETQYF. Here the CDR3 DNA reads TGCGCCAGCAGCCAAGGTCAGTTCCGGACACAAGAGACCCAGTACTTC.

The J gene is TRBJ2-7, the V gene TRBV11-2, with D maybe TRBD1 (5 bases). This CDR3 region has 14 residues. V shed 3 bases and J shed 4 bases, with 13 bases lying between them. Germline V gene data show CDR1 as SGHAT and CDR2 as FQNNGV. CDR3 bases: TGTGCCAGCAGCTTTACGTCAGGGTCGTACGAGCAGTACTTC. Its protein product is CASSFTSGSYEQYF.